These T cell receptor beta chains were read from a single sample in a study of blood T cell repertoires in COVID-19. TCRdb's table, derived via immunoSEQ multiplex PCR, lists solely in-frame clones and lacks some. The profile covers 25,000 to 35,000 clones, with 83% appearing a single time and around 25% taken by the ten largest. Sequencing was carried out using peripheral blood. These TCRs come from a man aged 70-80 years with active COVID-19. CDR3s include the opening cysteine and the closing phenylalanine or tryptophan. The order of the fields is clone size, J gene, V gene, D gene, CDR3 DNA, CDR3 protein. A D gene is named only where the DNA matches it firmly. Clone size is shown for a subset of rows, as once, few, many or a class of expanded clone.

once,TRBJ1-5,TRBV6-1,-,TGTGCCAGCAGGGAAGACGGTTATCAGCCCCAGCATTTT,CASREDGYQPQHF
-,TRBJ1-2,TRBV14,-,TGTGCCAGCAGCCAACATACAGGGTTCTATGGCTACACCTTC,CASSQHTGFYGYTF
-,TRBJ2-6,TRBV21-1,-,TGTGCCAGCAGCAAAAGACATGCCTCTGGGGCCAACGTCCTGACTTTC,CASSKRHASGANVLTF
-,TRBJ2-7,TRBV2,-,TGTGCCAGCAGGGCCCGACTAGTCGAGCAGTACTTC,CASRARLVEQYF
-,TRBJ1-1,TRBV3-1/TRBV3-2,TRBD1,TGTGCCAGCAGCCAAGATCCCCGAGGGACAGGGCGACCCCCGATTAAGCCGGGCACTGAAGCTTTCTTT,CASSQDPRGTGRPPIKPGTEAFF
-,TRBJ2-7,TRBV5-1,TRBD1,TGCGCCAGCAGCTTGTCGGGACAGGCAATCTACGAGCAGTACTTC,CASSLSGQAIYEQYF
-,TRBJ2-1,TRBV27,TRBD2,TGTGCCGGCAGATCTAGCGGGGGATATGAGCAGTTCTTC,CAGRSSGGYEQFF
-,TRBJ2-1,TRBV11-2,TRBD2,TGTGCCAGCAGCCGAAGCGGGGGGAGCTCCTACAATGAGCAGTTCTTC,CASSRSGGSSYNEQFF
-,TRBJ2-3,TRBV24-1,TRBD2,TGTGCCACCAGTGATTCTAAGGGACTAGCGGGAGATACAGATACGCAGTATTTT,CATSDSKGLAGDTDTQYF
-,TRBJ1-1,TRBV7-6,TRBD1,TGTGCCAGCAGCTCTCTACCACAGGGGGCGCGCACTGAAGCTTTCTTT,CASSSLPQGARTEAFF
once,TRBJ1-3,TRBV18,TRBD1,TGTGCCAGCTCACCACGGCGGGACAGGGGCTCTGGAAACACCATATATTTT,CASSPRRDRGSGNTIYF
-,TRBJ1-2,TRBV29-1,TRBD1,TGCAGCGTTAAAGCCCTAACCTGGGACAGTAGAAACTATGGCTACACCTTC,CSVKALTWDSRNYGYTF
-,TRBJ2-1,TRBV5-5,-,TGTGCCAGCAGCCCTGGACAGTTCTACAATGAGCAGTTCTTC,CASSPGQFYNEQFF
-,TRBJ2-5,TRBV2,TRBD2,TGTGCCAGCGGAGGGGCTAGCGGCTTCCAAGAGACCCAGTACTTC,CASGGASGFQETQYF
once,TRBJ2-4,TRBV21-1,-,TGTGCCAGCAGCAAAGTGGAGGGAGTAGCCAAAAACATTCAGTACTTC,CASSKVEGVAKNIQYF
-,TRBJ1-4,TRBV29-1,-,TGCAGCGTTAAGGGGGTAGACGAAAAACTGTTTTTT,CSVKGVDEKLFF
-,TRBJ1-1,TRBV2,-,TGTGCCAGCGCGTTGGCGGGCGAGCGAGCTTTCTTT,CASALAGERAFF
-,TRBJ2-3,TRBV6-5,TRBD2,TGTGCCAGCAACCACCCCTCGGGGGGGGCAGATACGCAGTATTTT,CASNHPSGGADTQYF
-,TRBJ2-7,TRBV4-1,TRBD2,TGCGCCAGCAGCCAGGGAGGACTAGCGGCCTACGAGCAGTACTTC,CASSQGGLAAYEQYF
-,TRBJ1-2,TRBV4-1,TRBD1,TGCGCCAGCAGCCGGACAGGGGCTAATGGCTACACCTTC,CASSRTGANGYTF
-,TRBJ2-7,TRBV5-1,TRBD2,TGCGCCAGCAGCCAGAGACTAGCGGGGCGTTCGGACGAGCAGTACTTC,CASSQRLAGRSDEQYF
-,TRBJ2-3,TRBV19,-,TGTGCCAGTAGTCGCGGAGCTAGCACAGATACGCAGTATTTT,CASSRGASTDTQYF
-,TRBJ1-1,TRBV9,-,TGTGCCAGCAGCGTAGTCGGAGCGAACCCCTCTGAAGCTTTCTTT,CASSVVGANPSEAFF
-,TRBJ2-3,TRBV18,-,TGTGCCAGCTCACTTACTAGTACGGATACGCAGTATTTT,CASSLTSTDTQYF
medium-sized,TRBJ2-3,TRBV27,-,TGTGCCAGCAGTTCGGAACTAGAATCCACAGATACGCAGTATTTT,CASSSELESTDTQYF
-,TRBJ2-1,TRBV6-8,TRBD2,TGTGCCAGCAGTTACACCATAGCGGGAGAGGGTTCCTACAATGAGCAGTTCTTC,CASSYTIAGEGSYNEQFF
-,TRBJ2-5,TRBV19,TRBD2,TGTGCCAGTAAGGAGTCTAGCGGGAAAGAGACCCAGTACTTC,CASKESSGKETQYF
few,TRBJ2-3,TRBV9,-,TGTGCCAGCAGCGAGGGGGGACTAACCTTTGATACGCAGTATTTT,CASSEGGLTFDTQYF
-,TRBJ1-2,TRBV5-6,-,TGTGCCAGCAGCTTGTGGGGGGTAAGCGGCTACACCTTC,CASSLWGVSGYTF
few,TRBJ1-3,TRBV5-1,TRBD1,TGCGCCAGCAGCTTGGAGACAGGGTGGGGAAACACCATATATTTT,CASSLETGWGNTIYF
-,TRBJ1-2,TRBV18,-,TGTGCCAGCTCTCCAGATTCGGGCTATGGCTACACCTTC,CASSPDSGYGYTF
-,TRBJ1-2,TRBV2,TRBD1,TGTGCCAGCAGCTTGGAGAAGGGGGCTTGGGGCTACACCTTC,CASSLEKGAWGYTF
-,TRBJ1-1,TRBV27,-,TGTGCCAGCAGTTTATCTAGGATCTGGGGGGGAACTGAAGCTTTCTTT,CASSLSRIWGGTEAFF
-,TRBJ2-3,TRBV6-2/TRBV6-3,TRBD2,TGTGCCAGCAGTTACTCGAGCGGGGTATACACAGATACGCAGTATTTT,CASSYSSGVYTDTQYF
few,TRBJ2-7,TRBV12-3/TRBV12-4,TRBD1,TGTGCCAGCAGTCCGGGACAGTACTACGAGCAGTACTTC,CASSPGQYYEQYF
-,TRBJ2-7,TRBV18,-,TGTGCCAGCTCACAGGGGACCTACGAGCAGTACTTC,CASSQGTYEQYF
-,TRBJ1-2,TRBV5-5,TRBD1,TGTGCCAGCAGCTTGGCCGGGGACAGGTTCTATGGCTACACCTTC,CASSLAGDRFYGYTF
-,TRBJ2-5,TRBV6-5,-,TGTGCCAGCAGATTACAGGGGGGGCAAGAGACCCAGTACTTC,CASRLQGGQETQYF
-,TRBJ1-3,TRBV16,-,TGTGCCAGCAGCCAATCCGGGGGCTCTGGAAACACCATATATTTT,CASSQSGGSGNTIYF
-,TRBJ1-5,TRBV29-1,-,TGCAGCGTTATGTCGGTAGATCAGCCCCAGCATTTT,CSVMSVDQPQHF
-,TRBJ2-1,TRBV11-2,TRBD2,TGTGCCAGCAGCTTAGTCGGGGGGGCCTCCTACAATGAGCAGTTCTTC,CASSLVGGASYNEQFF
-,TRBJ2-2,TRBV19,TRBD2,TGTGCCAGTAGTATATGGGCTAGCGGAGGGGAGCTGTTTTTT,CASSIWASGGELFF
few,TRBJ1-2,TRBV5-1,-,TGCGCCAGCAGCTTGCCACGGGGGGGGACCAACTATGGCTACACCTTC,CASSLPRGGTNYGYTF
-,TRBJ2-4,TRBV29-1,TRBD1,TGCAGCGCCCGGGACAGGGCGGCCAAAAACATTCAGTACTTC,CSARDRAAKNIQYF
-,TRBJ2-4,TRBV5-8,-,TGTGCCAGCAGCTTGTTGGCGGGAAACATTCAGTACTTC,CASSLLAGNIQYF
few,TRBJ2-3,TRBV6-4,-,TGTGCCAGCAGTGTTAGTTCCACAGATACGCAGTATTTT,CASSVSSTDTQYF
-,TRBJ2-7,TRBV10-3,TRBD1,TGTGCCATCAGTGCCTCCGGGACAGGGTCCTACGAGCAGTACTTC,CAISASGTGSYEQYF
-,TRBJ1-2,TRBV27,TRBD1,TGTGCCAGCAGTACACAGACAGGGGTCGGCTACACCTTC,CASSTQTGVGYTF